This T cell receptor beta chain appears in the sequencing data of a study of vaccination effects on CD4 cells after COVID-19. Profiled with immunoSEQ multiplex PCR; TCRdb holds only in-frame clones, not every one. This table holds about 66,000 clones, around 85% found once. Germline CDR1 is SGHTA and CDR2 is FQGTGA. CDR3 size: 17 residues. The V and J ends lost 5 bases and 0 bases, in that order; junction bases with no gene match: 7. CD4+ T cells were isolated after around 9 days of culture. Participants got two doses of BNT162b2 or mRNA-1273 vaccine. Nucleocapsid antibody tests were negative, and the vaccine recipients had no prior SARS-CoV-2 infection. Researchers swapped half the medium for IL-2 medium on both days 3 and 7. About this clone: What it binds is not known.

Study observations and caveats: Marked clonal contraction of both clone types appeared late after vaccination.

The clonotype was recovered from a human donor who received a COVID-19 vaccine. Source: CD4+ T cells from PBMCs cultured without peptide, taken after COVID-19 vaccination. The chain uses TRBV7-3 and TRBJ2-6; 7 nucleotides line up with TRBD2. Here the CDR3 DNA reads TGTGCCAGCAGCCCGAAAGGGAGGGCCTCTGGGGCCAACGTCCTGACTTTC. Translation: CASSPKGRASGANVLTF.